This TCR beta chain was recorded in a study of blood T cell repertoires in COVID-19. Study in general: Both acute and convalescent COVID-19 samples were obtained from the United States, Italy and Spain. Nucleic acid was either cDNA or gDNA, and it came from T cells, B-cell-depleted T cells, or PBMCs.

In the authors' methods: Nucleated cell counts were estimated from reference gene primer amplification. Sequencing used immunoSEQ multiplex PCR; TCRdb keeps in-frame clones, though not all of them. D and trimming come from the DNA, and the V and J calls and clone size come from that table. The sample includes roughly 41,000 clones, around 81% seen only once; the top ten take approximately 40%. In germline, CDR1 is MNHEY, CDR2 SVGAGI. The CDR3 is 15 residues long. The germline V and J ends were trimmed by 5 bases and 1 base, with 14 bases remaining between them. This clone came up once. The chain uses TRBV6-5 and TRBJ1-1; tentatively, D is TRBD1 (6 bases). Sequenced input: peripheral blood. This TCR derives from a woman aged 80 or older with acute or convalescent COVID-19. CDR3 nucleotide sequence: TGTGCCAGCAGTCCGGGGGGGGCCGGGAACACTGAAGCTTTCTTT. This codes for CASSPGGAGNTEAFF.